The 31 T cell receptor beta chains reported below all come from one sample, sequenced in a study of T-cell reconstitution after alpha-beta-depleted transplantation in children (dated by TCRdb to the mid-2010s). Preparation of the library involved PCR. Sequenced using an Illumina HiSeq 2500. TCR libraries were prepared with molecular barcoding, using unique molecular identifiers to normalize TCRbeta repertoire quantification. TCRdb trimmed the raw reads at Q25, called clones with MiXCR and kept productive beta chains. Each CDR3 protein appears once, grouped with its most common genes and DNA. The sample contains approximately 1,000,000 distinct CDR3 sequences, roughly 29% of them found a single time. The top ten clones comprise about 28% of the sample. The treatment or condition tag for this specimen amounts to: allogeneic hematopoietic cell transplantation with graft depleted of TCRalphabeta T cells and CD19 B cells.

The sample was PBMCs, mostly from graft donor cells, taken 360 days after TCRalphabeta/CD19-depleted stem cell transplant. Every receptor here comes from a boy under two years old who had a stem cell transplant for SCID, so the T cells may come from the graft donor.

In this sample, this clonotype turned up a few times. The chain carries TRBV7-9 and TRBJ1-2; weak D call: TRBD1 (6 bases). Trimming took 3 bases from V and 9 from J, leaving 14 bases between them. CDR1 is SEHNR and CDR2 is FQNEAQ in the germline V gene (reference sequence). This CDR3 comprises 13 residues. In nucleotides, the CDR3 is TGTGCCAGCAGCTTCGGGGGGGCCTGGAGCTACACCTTC. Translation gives CASSFGGAWSYTF.

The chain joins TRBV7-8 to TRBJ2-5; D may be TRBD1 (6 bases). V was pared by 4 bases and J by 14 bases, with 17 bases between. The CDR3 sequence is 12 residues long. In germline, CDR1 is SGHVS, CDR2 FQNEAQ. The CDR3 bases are TGTGCCAGCAGCTCAGGCCGACAGGCCCCCTACTTC. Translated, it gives CASSSGRQAPYF.

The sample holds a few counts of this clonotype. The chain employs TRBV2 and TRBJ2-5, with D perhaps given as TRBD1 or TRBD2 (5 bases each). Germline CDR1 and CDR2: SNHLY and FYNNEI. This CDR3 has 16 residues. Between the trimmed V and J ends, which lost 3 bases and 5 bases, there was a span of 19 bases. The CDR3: CASSDTTGPYAETQYF. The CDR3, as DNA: TGTGCCAGCAGTGATACTACGGGGCCCTATGCGGAGACCCAGTACTTC.

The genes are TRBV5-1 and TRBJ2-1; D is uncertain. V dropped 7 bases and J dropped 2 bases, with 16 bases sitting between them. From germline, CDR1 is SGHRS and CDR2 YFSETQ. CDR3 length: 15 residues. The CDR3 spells CASSRAQSPYNEQFF. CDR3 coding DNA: TGCGCCAGCTCACGGGCCCAAAGCCCCTACAATGAGCAGTTCTTC.

The CDR3 loop reads CASSPLTRRATDTQYF. The DNA of the CDR3 is TGTGCCAGCAGCCCTCTAACGAGGAGAGCAACAGATACGCAGTATTTT. The chain links TRBV7-2 to TRBJ2-3; no clear D gene. The CDR3 contains 16 residues. V was pared by 5 bases and J by 3 bases, with 18 bases between. The germline V gene has CDR1 SGHTA and CDR2 FQGNSA.

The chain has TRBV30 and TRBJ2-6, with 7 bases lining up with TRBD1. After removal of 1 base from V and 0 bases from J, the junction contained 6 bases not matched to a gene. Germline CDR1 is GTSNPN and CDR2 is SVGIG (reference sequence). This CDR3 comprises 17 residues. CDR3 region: CAWSAGTADSGANVLTF. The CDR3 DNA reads TGTGCCTGGAGTGCGGGGACAGCCGACTCTGGGGCCAACGTCCTGACTTTC.

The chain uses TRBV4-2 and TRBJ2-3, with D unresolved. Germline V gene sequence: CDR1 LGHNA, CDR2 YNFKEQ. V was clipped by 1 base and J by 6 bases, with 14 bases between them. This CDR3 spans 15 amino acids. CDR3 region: CASSQVPAPGDTQYF. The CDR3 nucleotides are TGTGCCAGCAGCCAAGTGCCAGCGCCTGGGGATACGCAGTATTTT.

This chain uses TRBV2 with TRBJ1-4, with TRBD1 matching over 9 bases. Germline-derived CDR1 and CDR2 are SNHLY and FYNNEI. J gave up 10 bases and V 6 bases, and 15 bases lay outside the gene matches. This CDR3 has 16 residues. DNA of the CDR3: TGTGCCAGCAGCCGGGACAGGGAAGGGTCACGGCGAAAACTGTTTTTT. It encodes CASSRDREGSRRKLFF.

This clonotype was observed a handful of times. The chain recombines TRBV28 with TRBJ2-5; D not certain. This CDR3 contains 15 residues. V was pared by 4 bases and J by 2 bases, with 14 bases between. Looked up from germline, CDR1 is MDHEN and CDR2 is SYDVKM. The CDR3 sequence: CASSSPRMGQETQYF. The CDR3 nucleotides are TGTGCCAGCAGTTCCCCCAGGATGGGACAAGAGACCCAGTACTTC.

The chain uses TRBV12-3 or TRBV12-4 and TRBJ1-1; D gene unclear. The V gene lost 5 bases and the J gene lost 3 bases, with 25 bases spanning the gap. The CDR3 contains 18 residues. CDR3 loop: CASSPVGMETFPDTEAFF. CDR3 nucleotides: TGTGCCAGCAGTCCCGTGGGGATGGAGACCTTCCCGGACACTGAAGCTTTCTTT.

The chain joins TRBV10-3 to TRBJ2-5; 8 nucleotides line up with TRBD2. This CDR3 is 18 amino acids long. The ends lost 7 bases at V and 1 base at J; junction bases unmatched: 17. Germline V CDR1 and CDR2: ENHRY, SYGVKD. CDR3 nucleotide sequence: TGTGCCATCAACGGGGGGGGTTTGGGCAGGAGCTCCCAAGAGACCCAGTACTTC. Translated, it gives CAINGGGLGRSSQETQYF.

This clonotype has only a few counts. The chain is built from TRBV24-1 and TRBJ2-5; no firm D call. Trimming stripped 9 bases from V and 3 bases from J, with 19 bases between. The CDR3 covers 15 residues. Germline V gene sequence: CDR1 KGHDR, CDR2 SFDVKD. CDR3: CATVQWTLTKETQYF. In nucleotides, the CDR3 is TGTGCCACCGTACAGTGGACCTTGACGAAAGAGACCCAGTACTTC.

The CDR3 sequence is CASSTGTSGVYTQYF. The CDR3, as DNA: TGCGCCAGTTCCACCGGGACTAGCGGGGTGTATACGCAGTATTTT. The genes are TRBV5-1 and TRBJ2-3; 13 bases map to TRBD2. Germline-derived CDR1 and CDR2 are SGHRS and YFSETQ. The CDR3 is 15 residues long. V lost 8 bases to trimming and J lost 7 bases; unmatched junction nucleotides: 10.

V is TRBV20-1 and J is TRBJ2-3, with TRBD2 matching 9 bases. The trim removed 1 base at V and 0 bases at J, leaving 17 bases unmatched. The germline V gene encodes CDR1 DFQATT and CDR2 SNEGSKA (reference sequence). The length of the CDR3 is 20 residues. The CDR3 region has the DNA TGCAGTGCTAGAGTTCGCCCAGCGGGGGGCACACAATCTAGCACAGATACGCAGTATTTT. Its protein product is CSARVRPAGGTQSSTDTQYF.

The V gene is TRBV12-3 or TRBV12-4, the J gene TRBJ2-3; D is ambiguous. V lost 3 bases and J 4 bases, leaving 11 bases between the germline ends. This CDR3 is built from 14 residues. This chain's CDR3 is CASSLTSAPDTQYF. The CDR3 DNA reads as TGTGCCAGCAGTTTGACCAGCGCGCCAGATACGCAGTATTTT.

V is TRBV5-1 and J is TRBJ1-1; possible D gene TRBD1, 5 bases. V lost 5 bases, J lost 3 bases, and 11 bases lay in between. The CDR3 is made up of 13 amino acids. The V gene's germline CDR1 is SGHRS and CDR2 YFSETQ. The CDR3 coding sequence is TGCGCCAGCAGGAGGGGAATGCACACTGAAGCTTTCTTT. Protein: CASRRGMHTEAFF.

CDR3 region: CASLLSRRGDTQYF. The CDR3 bases are TGTGCCAGCCTCTTATCCAGGAGGGGTGATACGCAGTATTTT. V gene TRBV28 combines with J gene TRBJ2-3; the D gene is possibly TRBD2 (6 bases). V was pared by 8 bases and J by 6 bases, with 18 bases between. In germline, CDR1 is MDHEN, CDR2 SYDVKM. The CDR3 extends over 14 amino acids.

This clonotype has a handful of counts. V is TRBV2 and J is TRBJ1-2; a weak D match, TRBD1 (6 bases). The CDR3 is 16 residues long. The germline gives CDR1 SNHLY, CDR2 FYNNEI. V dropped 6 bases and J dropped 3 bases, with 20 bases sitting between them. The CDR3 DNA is TGTGCCAGCAGCGCGGATAAACAGGGAAGGGACTATGGCTACACCTTC. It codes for CASSADKQGRDYGYTF.

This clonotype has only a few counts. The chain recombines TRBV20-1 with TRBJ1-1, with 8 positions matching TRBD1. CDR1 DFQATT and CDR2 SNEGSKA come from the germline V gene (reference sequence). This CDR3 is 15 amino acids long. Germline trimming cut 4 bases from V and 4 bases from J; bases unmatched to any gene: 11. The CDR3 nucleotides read TGCAGTGCTAACAGGGGGTATAGGGGAGGCACTGAAGCTTTCTTT. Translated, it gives CSANRGYRGGTEAFF.

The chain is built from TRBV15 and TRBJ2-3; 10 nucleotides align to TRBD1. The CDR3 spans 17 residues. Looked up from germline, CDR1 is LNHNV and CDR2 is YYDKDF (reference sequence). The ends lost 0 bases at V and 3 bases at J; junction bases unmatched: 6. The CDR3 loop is CATSRDYRDRGTDTQYF. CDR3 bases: TGTGCCACCAGCAGAGATTACCGGGACAGGGGTACAGATACGCAGTATTTT.

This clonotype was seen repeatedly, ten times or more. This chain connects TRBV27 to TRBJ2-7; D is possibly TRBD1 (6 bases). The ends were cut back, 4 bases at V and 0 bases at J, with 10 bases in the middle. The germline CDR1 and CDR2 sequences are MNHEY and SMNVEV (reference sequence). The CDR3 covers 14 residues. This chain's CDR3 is CASSSTTGSYEQYF. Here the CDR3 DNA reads TGTGCCAGCAGTTCCACGACAGGCTCCTACGAGCAGTACTTC.

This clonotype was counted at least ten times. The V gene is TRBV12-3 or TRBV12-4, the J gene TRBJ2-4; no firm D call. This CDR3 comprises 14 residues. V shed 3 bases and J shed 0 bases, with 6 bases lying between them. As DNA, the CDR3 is TGTGCCAGCAGTTTTGAGATAGCCAAAAACATTCAGTACTTC. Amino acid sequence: CASSFEIAKNIQYF.

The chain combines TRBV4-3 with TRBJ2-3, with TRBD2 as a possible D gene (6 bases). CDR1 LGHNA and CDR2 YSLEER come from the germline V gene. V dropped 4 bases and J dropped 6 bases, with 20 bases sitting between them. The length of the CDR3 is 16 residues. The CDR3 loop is CASSPLGGSPTDTQYF. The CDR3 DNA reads TGCGCCAGCAGCCCCCTTGGGGGGTCCCCCACGGATACGCAGTATTTT.

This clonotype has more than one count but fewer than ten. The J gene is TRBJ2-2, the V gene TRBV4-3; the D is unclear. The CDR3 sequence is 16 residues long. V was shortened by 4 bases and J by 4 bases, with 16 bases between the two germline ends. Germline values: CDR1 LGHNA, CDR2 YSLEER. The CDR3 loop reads CASSLLGRVGTGELFF. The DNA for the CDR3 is TGCGCCAGCAGCCTCTTGGGCCGAGTGGGCACCGGGGAGCTGTTTTTT.

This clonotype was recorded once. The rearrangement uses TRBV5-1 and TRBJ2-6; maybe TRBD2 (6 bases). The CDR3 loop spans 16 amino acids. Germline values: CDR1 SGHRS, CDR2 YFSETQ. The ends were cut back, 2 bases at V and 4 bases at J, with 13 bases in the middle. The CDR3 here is CASSLPAAGGANVLTF. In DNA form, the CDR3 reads TGCGCCAGCAGCTTACCGGCGGCGGGGGGGGCCAACGTCCTGACTTTC.

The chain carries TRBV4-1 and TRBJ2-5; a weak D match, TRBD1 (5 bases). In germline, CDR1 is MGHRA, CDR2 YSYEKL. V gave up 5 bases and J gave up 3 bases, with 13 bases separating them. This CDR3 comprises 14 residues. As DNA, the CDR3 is TGCGCCAGCAGCATCAGTCAGGGTAAAGAGACCCAGTACTTC. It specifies CASSISQGKETQYF.

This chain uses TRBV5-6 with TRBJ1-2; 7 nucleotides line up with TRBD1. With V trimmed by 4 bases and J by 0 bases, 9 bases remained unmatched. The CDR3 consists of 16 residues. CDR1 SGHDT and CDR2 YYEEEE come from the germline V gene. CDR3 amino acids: CASSRTGQLANYGYTF. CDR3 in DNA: TGTGCCAGCAGCAGGACGGGACAGTTGGCTAACTATGGCTACACCTTC.

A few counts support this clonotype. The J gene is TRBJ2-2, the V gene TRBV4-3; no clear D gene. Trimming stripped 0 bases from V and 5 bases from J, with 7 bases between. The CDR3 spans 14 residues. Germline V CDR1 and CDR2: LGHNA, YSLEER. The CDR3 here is CASSQDGRTGELFF. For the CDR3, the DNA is TGCGCCAGCAGCCAAGATGGGCGAACCGGGGAGCTGTTTTTT.

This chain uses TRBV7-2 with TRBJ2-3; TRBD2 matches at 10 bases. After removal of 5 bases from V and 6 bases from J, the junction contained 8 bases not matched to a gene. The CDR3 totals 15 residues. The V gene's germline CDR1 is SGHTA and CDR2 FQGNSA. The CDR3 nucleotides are TGTGCCAGCAGCCGGGCTAGCGGGGGTTGGGATACGCAGTATTTT. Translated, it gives CASSRASGGWDTQYF.

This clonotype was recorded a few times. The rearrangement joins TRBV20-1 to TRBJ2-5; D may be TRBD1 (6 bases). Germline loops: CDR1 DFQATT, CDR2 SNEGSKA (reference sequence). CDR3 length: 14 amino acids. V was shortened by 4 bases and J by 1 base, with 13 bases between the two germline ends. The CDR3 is CSANQDSVQETQYF. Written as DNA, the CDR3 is TGCAGTGCTAATCAGGACAGTGTCCAAGAGACCCAGTACTTC.

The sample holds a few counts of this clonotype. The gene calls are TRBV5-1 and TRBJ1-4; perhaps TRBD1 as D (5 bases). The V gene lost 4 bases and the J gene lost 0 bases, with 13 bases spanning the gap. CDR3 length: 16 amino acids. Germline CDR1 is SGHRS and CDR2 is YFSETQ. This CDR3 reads CASSVEPGATNEKLFF. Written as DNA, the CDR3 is TGCGCCAGCAGCGTTGAACCGGGGGCAACTAATGAAAAACTGTTTTTT.